This T cell receptor beta chain was identified during a study of T cell responses to AZD1222 COVID-19 vaccine. Study outcomes and limitations: White British people made up most donors, females outnumbered males, and clonal diversity was possibly underestimated.

In regard to this clone: Its antigen is unknown.

CDR3 size: 14 residues. The ends were cut back, 2 bases at V and 1 base at J, with 8 bases in the middle. CDR1 and CDR2 (germline): MNHEY, SVGAGI. Profiling relied on immunoSEQ multiplex PCR, and the TCRdb table lists in-frame clones only, not all of them. The table lists 180,000 or so clones, 85% to 95% of them singletons, with approximately 0.64% in the top ten. Here the sequenced sample was peripheral blood, taken on day 0 of AZD1222 vaccination. The chain combines TRBV6-5 with TRBJ1-1, with D hard to call. This TCR was recovered from an adult in good health. In DNA form, the CDR3 reads TGTGCCAGCAGTTACGGGGTGGGGAACACTGAAGCTTTCTTT. Translating it yields CASSYGVGNTEAFF.